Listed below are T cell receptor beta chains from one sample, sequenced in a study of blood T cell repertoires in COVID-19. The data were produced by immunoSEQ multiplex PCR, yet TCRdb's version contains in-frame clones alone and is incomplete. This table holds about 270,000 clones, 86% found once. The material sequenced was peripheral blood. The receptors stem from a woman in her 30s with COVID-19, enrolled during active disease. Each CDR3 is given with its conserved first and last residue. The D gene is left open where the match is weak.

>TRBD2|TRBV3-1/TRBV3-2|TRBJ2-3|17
TGTGCCAGCAGCCAAGACGCAGGACTAGCCGGAGTGGGTACGCAGTATTTT
CASSQDAGLAGVGTQYF
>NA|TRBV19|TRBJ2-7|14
TGTGCCAGTAGTCCGACAGGTTACTCCTACGAGCAGTACTTC
CASSPTGYSYEQYF
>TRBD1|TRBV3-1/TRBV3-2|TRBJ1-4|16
TGTGCCAGCAGCCAAGATAACAGGGGCCTTAATGAAAAACTGTTTTTT
CASSQDNRGLNEKLFF
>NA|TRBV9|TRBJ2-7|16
TGTGCCAGCAGCGTGGGGGGGCCGGGGAGCTCCTACGAGCAGTACTTC
CASSVGGPGSSYEQYF
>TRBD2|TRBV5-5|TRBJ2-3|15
TGTGCCAGCAGGTTCCCCGGGGGGGCGTCAGGTACGCAGTATTTT
CASRFPGGASGTQYF
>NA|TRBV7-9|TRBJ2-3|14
TGTGCCAGCCATGCGGGTTTAAGCACAGATACGCAGTATTTT
CASHAGLSTDTQYF
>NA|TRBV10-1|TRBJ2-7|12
TGCGCCCGACGATGGGACAACAACGAGCAGTACTTC
CARRWDNNEQYF
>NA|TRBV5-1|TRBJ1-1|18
TGCGCCAGCAGCTTGATGGTTCAGGCCTCTAAACGGGGGACTGAAGCTTTCTTT
CASSLMVQASKRGTEAFF
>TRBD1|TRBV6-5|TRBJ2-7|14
TGTGCCAGCCGCGGGGGACAGGGGACTTTCGAGCAGTACTTC
CASRGGQGTFEQYF
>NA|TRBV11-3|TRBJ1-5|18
TGTGCCAGCAGCTTAGATAGGACAGATACGCATAGCAATCAGCCCCAGCATTTT
CASSLDRTDTHSNQPQHF
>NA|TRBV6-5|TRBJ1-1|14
TGTGCCAGCAGTTATCGAGGGATGAACACTGAAGCTTTCTTT
CASSYRGMNTEAFF
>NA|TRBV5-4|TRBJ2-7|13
TGTGCCAGCAGCTTGGGGCACTCCTACGAGCAGTACTTC
CASSLGHSYEQYF
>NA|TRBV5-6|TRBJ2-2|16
TGTGCCAGCAGCTTCCGGACTTCCGCGAACACCGGGGAGCTGTTTTTT
CASSFRTSANTGELFF